This T cell receptor (beta chain) is from a study of sequential checkpoint blockade in melanoma. On the study more broadly: Each arm's sequence ended with maintenance nivolumab. Around 21 patients had tumor biopsies before treatment and at week 13.

By frequency in the sample, this clone is medium-sized. The V gene's germline CDR1 is SGHNT and CDR2 YENEEA. The CDR3 totals 14 residues. V lost 5 bases and J 3 bases, leaving 14 bases between the germline ends. The assay was immunoSEQ multiplex PCR, and TCRdb's table has in-frame clones only and misses some. Of 4,900 or so clones detected, 30% to 35% appear once; the ten largest clones hold more than 10%. The treatment is: randomized to nivolumab then ipilimumab (arm A) or the reverse (arm B). This receptor was taken from a human donor with melanoma. The sample was tumor tissue (inferred from file names), taken from a patient given nivolumab and ipilimumab in sequence. The V gene is TRBV11-3, the J gene TRBJ2-7; a possible D gene is TRBD2 (5 bases). CDR3: CASSPSTGSYEQYF. Written as DNA, the CDR3 is TGTGCCAGCAGCCCCAGCACGGGAAGCTACGAGCAGTACTTC.